This T cell receptor beta chain was sequenced in a study of T cells expressing NK-cell markers. CDR1 is SGHDT and CDR2 is YYEEEE in the germline V gene. This CDR3 is 14 amino acids long. TCRdb re-analyzed the 5' RACE reads; it lists each CDR3 protein once, without DNA. The sample is made up of approximately 150,000 distinct CDR3 sequences, and the top ten hold around 10% of it. The sequence was collected from a man in his late teens or twenties in good health. Material: blood T cells: a sorted CD56 or NKG2C T cell subset, CD4+ or CD8+ T cells, or bulk PBMC T cells (not recorded which). This rearrangement joins TRBV5-6 to TRBJ1-3. This chain's CDR3 is CASTQRVSGNTIYF.